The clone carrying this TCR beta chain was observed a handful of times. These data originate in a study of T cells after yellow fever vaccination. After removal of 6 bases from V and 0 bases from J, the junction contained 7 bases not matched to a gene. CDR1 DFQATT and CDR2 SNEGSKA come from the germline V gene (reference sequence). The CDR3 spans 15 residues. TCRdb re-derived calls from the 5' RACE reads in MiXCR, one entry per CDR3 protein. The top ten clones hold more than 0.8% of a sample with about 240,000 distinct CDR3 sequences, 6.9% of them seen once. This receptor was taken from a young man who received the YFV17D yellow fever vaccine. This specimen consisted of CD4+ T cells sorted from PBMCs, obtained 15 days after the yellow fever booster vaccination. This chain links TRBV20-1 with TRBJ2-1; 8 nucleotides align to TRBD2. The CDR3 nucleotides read TGCAGTGCCCCCGGGGGGGCGACCTCCTACAATGAGCAGTTCTTC. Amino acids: CSAPGGATSYNEQFF.